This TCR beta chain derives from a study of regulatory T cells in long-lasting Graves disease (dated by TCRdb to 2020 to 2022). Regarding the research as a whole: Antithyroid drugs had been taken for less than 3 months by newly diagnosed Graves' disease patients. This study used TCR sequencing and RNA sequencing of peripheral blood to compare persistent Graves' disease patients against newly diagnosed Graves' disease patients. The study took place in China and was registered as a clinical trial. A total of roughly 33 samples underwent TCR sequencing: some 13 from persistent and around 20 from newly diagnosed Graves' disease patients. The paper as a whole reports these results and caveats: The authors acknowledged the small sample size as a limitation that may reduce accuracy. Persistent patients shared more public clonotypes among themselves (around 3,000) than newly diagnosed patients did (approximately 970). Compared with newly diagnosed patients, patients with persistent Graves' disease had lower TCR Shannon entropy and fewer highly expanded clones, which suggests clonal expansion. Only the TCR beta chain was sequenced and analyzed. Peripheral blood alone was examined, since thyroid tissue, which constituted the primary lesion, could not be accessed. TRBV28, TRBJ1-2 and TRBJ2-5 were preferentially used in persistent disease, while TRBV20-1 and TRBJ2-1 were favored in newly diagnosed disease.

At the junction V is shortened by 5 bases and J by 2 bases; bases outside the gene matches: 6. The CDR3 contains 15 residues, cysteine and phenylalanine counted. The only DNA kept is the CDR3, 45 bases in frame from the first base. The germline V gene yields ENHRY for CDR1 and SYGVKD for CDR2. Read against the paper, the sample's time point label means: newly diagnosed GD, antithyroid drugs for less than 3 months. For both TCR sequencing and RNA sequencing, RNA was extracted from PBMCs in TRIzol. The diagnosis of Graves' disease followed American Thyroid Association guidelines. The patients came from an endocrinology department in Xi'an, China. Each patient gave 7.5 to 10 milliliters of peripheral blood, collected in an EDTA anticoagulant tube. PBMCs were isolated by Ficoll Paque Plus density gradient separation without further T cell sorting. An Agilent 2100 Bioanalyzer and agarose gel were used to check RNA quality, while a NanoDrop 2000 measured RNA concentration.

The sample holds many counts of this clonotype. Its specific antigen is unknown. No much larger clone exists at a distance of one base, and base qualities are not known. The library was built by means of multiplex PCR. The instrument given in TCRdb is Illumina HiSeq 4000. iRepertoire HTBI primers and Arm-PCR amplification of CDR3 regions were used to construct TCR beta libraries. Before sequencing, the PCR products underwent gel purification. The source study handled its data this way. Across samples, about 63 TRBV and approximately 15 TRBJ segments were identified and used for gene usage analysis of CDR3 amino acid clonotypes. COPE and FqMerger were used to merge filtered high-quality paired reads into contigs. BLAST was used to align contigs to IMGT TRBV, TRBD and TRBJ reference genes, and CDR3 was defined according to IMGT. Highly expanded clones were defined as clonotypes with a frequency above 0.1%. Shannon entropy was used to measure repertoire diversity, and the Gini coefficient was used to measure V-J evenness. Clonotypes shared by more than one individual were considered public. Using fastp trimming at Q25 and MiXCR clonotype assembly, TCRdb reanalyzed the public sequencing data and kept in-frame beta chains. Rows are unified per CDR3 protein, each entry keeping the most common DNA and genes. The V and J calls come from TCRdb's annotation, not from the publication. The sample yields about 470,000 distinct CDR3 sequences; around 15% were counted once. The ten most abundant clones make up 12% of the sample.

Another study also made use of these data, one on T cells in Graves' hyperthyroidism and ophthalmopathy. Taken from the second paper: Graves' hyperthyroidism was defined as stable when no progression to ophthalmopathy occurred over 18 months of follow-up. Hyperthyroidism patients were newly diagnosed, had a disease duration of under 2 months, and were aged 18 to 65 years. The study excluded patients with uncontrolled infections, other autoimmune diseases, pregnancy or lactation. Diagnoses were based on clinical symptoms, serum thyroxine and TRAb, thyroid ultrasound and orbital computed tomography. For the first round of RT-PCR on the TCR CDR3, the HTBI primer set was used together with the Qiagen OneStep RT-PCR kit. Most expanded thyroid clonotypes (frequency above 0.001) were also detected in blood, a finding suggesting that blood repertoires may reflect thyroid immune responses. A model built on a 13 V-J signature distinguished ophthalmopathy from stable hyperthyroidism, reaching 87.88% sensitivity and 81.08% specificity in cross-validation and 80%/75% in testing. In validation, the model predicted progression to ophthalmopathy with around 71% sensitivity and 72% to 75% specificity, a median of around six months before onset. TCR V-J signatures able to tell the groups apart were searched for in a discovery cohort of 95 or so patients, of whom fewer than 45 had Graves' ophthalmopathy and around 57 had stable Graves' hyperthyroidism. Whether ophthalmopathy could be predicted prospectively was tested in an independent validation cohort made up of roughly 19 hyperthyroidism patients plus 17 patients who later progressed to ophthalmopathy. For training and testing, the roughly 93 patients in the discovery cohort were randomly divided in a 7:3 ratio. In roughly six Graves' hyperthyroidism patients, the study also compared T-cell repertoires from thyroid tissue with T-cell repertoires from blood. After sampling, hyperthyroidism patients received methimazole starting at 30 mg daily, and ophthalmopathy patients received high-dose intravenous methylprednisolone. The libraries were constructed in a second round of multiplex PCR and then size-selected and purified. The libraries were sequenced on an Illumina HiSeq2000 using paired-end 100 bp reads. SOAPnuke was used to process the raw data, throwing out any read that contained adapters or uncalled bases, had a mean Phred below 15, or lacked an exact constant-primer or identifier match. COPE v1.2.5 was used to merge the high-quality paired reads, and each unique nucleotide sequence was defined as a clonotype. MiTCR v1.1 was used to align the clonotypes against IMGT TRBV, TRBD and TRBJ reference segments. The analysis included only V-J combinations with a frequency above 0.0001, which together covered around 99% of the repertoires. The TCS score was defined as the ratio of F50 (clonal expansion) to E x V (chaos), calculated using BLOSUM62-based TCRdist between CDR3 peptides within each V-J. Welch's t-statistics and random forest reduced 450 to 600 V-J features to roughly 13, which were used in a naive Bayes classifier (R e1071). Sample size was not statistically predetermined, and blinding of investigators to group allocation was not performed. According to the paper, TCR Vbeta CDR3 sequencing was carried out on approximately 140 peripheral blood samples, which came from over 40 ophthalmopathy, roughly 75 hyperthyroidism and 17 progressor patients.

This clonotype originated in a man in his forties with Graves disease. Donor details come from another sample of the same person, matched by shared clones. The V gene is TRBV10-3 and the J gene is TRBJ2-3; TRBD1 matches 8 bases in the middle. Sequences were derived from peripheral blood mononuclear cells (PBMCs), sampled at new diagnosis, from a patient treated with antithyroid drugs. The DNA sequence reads TGTGCCATCAGTTGGACAGGGTCTGACACAGATACGCAGTATTTT. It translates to CAISWTGSDTDTQYF.